The clone carrying this TCR beta chain has more than one count but fewer than ten. The table came from immunoSEQ multiplex PCR; TCRdb's copy has only in-frame clones and leaves some out. The sample has several thousand clones, around 85% seen once; the top ten hold around 13%. The trim removed 0 bases at V and 5 bases at J, leaving 0 bases unmatched. Germline assignment: CDR1 SGHRS and CDR2 YFSETQ. The CDR3 runs to 13 residues. These data are taken from a study of immune evolution from preneoplasia to lung adenocarcinoma. The rearrangement uses TRBV5-1 and TRBJ2-5; 8 nucleotides match TRBD1. This sequence originates from a person aged 70 to 85 with lung adenocarcinoma. The sample consisted of FFPE adjacent normal lung tissue. CDR3 amino acids: CASSLDRGETQYF. In DNA, the CDR3 is TGCGCCAGCAGCTTGGACAGGGGGGAGACCCAGTACTTC.